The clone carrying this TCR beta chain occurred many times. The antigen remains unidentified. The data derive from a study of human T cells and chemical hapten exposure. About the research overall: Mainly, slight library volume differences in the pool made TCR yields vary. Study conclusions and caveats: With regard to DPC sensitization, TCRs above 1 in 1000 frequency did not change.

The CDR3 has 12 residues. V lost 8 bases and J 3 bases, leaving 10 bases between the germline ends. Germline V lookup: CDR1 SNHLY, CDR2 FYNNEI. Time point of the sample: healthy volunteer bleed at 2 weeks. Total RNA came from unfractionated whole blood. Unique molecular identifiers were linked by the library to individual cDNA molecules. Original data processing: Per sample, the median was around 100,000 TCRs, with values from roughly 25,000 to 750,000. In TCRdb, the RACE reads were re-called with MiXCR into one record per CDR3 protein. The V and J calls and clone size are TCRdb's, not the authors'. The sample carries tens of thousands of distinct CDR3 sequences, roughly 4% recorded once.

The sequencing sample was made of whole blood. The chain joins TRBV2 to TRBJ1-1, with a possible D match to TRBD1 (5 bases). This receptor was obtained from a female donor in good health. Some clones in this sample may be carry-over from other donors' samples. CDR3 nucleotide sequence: TGTGCCAGCGTAAGGGGAGACACTGAAGCTTTCTTT. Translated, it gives CASVRGDTEAFF.